This T cell receptor (beta chain) was observed in a study of early stage breast cancer tumors. Whole-study context: Of 15 to 20 invasive breast tumors, more than nine were hormone receptor-positive, HER2-negative.

Study-wide findings and caveats: Most shared enriched TCRB sequences were commonly generated ones. Tumor and normal breast were distinguished via blood comparison in 14 of 16 patients. Unsorted bulk genomic DNA sequencing lacked pairing and functional marker data.

Germline loops: CDR1 DFQATT, CDR2 SNEGSKA (reference sequence). Trimming stripped 6 bases from V and 4 bases from J, with 9 bases between. CDR3 size: 11 residues. Sequencing used immunoSEQ multiplex PCR; TCRdb keeps in-frame clones, though not all of them. The table includes about 70,000 clones, around 80% detected once. This clone was counted a single time. Its antigen is not identified. This TCR was recovered from a person aged 40-50 years with breast cancer. The rearrangement links TRBV20-1 to TRBJ2-5; D call uncertain. Sequencing was performed on blood. DNA for the CDR3: TGCAGTGCCCCATTAGGAGAGACCCAGTACTTC. Translation gives CSAPLGETQYF.